The entry below describes one T cell receptor (beta chain). Its antigen is unidentified. The data belong to a study of T-cell memory formation after mild COVID-19. At the level of the study: TCR clusters were mostly donor specific.

TCRdb used MiXCR to reprocess the 5' RACE reads, holding one entry per CDR3 protein. Found here are 100,000 to 130,000 distinct CDR3 sequences, 15% to 20% of them singletons; the top ten hold around 5.1%. Notes on the study in general: Prior to infection, memory already included some responding clones, suggesting cross-reactive memory joined.

The specimen was PBMCs or a T cell subset sorted from them (not recorded which). The clonotype comes from a man in his late teens or twenties who had mild COVID-19 (a few samples of this study predate the infection). Cell type and time point are not known.

CDR3 in amino acids: CASSVASRSPEEQYF. As DNA, the CDR3 is TGTGCCAGCAGCGTAGCCAGTCGAAGTCCGGAGGAGCAGTACTTC. The chain has TRBV9 and TRBJ2-7, with D uncertain. The CDR3 has 15 residues. Looked up from germline, CDR1 is SGDLS and CDR2 is YYNGEE. V was pared by 0 bases and J by 7 bases, with 17 bases between.